This T cell receptor (beta chain) was observed in a study of tumor-infiltrating lymphocytes in primary liver carcinoma. Looking at the study overall: Samples returned roughly 3.65 to 7.5 million productive TCRbeta reads, a yield that was similar across tissue types.

The roughly 20-34 mg bulk tissue piece was not sorted before simultaneous RNA and DNA extraction. Tumor samples each held over 80% viable tumor cells. The CDR3 totals 14 residues. Germline V gene data show CDR1 as LGHNA and CDR2 as YNFKEQ. Whole-study findings and limits: Found in all five tumor regions were only about 8-24% of top clones. Tumor tissue displayed a significantly greater top-250-clone fraction than blood (p = 0.039).

The investigators made TCR beta cDNA from roughly 0.45 ug total RNA, using a constant-region primer. ARM-PCR was slightly modified, and three nested multiplex PCR rounds with it gave rise to the TCR beta libraries. Researchers ran the first two PCR rounds for approximately 9 cycles each with TRBV1-TRBV30 forward primers and a C-beta reverse primer. From the multiplex PCR reads, TCRdb called clonotypes with MiXCR, one entry per CDR3 protein. This sample carries approximately 190,000 distinct CDR3 sequences, 85% of them seen once, and the ten largest clones take 15% to 20%. A note on this clonotype: What it recognizes is unknown. It is likely a read error, because the conserved phenylalanine at the end of the CDR3 is missing.

The chain carries TRBV4-2 and TRBJ2-7; D unresolved. The sample comprised tumor tissue from primary liver carcinoma. The clonotype was recovered from a man in his forties with primary liver carcinoma and hepatitis B virus infection. CDR3 sequence (DNA): TGTGCCAGCAACCAAGTTGTCCCCGAGTACGAGCAGTACCTC. Translation gives CASNQVVPEYEQYL.